A single sample gave rise to the 26 T cell receptor beta chains below, sequenced in a study of blood T cells in healthy people across ages. A sample-barcoded 5' primer and a J-beta primer mix were used in a second PCR of about 6 to 12 cycles. TCRdb processed the 5' RACE reads anew with MiXCR; each CDR3 protein has one entry. Altogether about 800,000 distinct CDR3 sequences are present, 20% to 30% being singletons, with the ten largest covering around 3.6%. These same data were also listed under a study on T cells of mothers and their children.

Material: blood. These receptors were collected from a boy between 5 and 17 years old in good health.

This chain links TRBV5-1 with TRBJ2-3; tentative D call: TRBD1 (5 bases). CDR3 length: 15 residues. Between the trimmed V and J ends, which lost 4 bases and 0 bases, there was a span of 12 bases. The germline gives CDR1 SGHRS, CDR2 YFSETQ. The CDR3 spells CASSQQGMSTDTQYF. CDR3 coding DNA: TGCGCCAGCAGCCAGCAGGGAATGAGCACAGATACGCAGTATTTT.

The V call is TRBV4-1, the J call TRBJ2-1; 7 bases line up with TRBD1. The length of the CDR3 is 15 residues. Germline CDR1 and CDR2: MGHRA and YSYEKL. The junction had 11 bases not matched to a gene; V was cut back by 5 bases and J by 7 bases. The CDR3 DNA follows: TGCGCCAGCAGCTTTCTGACAGGGCTGATGAATGAGCAGTTCTTC. This sequence encodes CASSFLTGLMNEQFF.

This clonotype was detected only a few times. A read error may account for a junction end that differs from germline. V and J are TRBV20-1 and TRBJ2-4, with D maybe TRBD2 (6 bases). The CDR3 runs 15 residues. Germline loops: CDR1 DFQATT, CDR2 SNEGSKA (reference sequence). Written as DNA, the CDR3 is TGCAGTGCCAGAGGAGGTGGGCGACGGGGGAACATTCAGTACTTC. Protein product: CSARGGGRRGNIQYF.

This clonotype was seen only a few times. V gene TRBV20-1 combines with J gene TRBJ2-5; no clear D. V gave up 6 bases and J gave up 0 bases, with 8 bases separating them. Looked up from germline, CDR1 is DFQATT and CDR2 is SNEGSKA (reference sequence). The CDR3 covers 12 residues. The DNA of the CDR3 is TGCAGTGCCTGGACCGACCAAGAGACCCAGTACTTC. Translating gives CSAWTDQETQYF.

In its sample, this clonotype was seen a few times. This sequence joins TRBV6-1 and TRBJ2-7; a possible D gene is TRBD1 (6 bases). The germline gives CDR1 MNHNS, CDR2 SASEGT. The V end was cut by 7 bases, the J end by 1 base, with 8 bases between. CDR3 length: 12 amino acids. DNA for the CDR3: TGTGCCAGCATTGGGACATCCTACGAGCAGTACTTC. This translates into CASIGTSYEQYF.

This clonotype came up a few times. V is TRBV7-2 and J is TRBJ1-5; 11 bases agree with TRBD1. The V and J ends lost 1 base and 4 bases, in that order; junction bases with no gene match: 3. Germline CDR1 reads SGHTA; CDR2 reads FQGNSA. This CDR3 is built from 16 residues. The CDR3 DNA reads TGTGCCAGCAGCTTAGTTGGGACAGGGGGTAATCAGCCCCAGCATTTT. Translation gives CASSLVGTGGNQPQHF.

V usage is TRBV28 and J usage is TRBJ2-5; TRBD2 matches 13 bases. The J segment lost 5 bases and the V segment lost 5 bases, leaving 5 bases of the junction unmatched. This CDR3 is 15 amino acids long. Germline loops: CDR1 MDHEN, CDR2 SYDVKM. The CDR3 protein is CASSDWTSGSETQYF. The CDR3 DNA reads as TGTGCCAGCAGTGACTGGACTAGCGGGAGTGAGACCCAGTACTTC.

The rearrangement joins TRBV20-1 to TRBJ2-7; tentatively, D is TRBD1 or TRBD2 (5 bases each). Trimming took off 3 bases at V and 6 bases at J, with 21 bases between the two ends. The CDR3 has 15 residues. The V gene's germline CDR1 is DFQATT and CDR2 SNEGSKA (reference sequence). Here the CDR3 reads CSARGRVGRQGEQYF. For the CDR3, the DNA is TGCAGTGCTAGGGGACGTGTGGGACGTCAGGGCGAGCAGTACTTC.

Comments on this clonotype: At one end the junction does not follow the germline gene, possibly because of a read error. V gene TRBV3-1 combines with J gene TRBJ2-7; D is possibly TRBD1 (6 bases). The CDR3 contains 17 residues. CDR1 is LGHDT, CDR2 YNNKEL, per germline (reference sequence). The chain's CDR3 is CASSQGQSQRWSYEQYF. Here the CDR3 DNA reads TGTGCCAGTAGCCAAGGACAGTCCCAAAGGTGGTCCTACGAGCAGTACTTC.

This rearrangement joins TRBV20-1 to TRBJ1-2; D might be TRBD1 (6 bases). Germline CDR1 reads DFQATT; CDR2 reads SNEGSKA (reference sequence). V gave up 3 bases and J gave up 4 bases, with 12 bases separating them. The CDR3 consists of 13 residues. CDR3 DNA sequence: TGCAGTGCTAGGGGTACAGGGCTCTATGGCTACACCTTC. This sequence encodes CSARGTGLYGYTF.

This rearrangement joins TRBV7-9 to TRBJ1-1; D is perhaps TRBD1 (6 bases). V dropped 6 bases and J dropped 12 bases, with 23 bases sitting between them. There are 14 residues in the CDR3. Germline assignment: CDR1 SEHNR and CDR2 FQNEAQ (reference sequence). The CDR3 DNA sequence: TGTGCCAGCAGTTTGAATGAGGGGGGCCGGGGAACTTTCTTT. Its translation is CASSLNEGGRGTFF.

The V gene is TRBV18, the J gene TRBJ2-7; TRBD2 agrees at 7 bases. After removal of 6 bases from V and 3 bases from J, the junction contained 8 bases not matched to a gene. The CDR3 sequence is 14 residues long. Germline CDR1 KGHSH, CDR2 LQKENI. The CDR3 protein is CASSPGTTGYEQYF. DNA for the CDR3: TGTGCCAGCTCTCCCGGGACTACCGGCTACGAGCAGTACTTC.

This clonotype came up a few times. This chain joins TRBV29-1 and TRBJ2-7; TRBD1 is a possible D gene (7 bases). This CDR3 region has 14 residues. V shed 2 bases and J shed 5 bases, with 16 bases lying between them. Germline V gene lookup returns CDR1 SQVTM and CDR2 ANQGSEA. CDR3 sequence reads: CSVEMEGAQDEQYF. As DNA, the CDR3 is TGCAGCGTTGAAATGGAGGGGGCGCAAGACGAGCAGTACTTC.

The gene calls are TRBV7-2 and TRBJ2-5; the D gene is possibly TRBD1 (6 bases). The V and J ends lost 1 base and 0 bases respectively, with 18 bases between them. CDR1 and CDR2 from the germline V gene are SGHTA and FQGNSA. The CDR3 runs to 18 residues. The CDR3 DNA sequence: TGTGCCAGCAGCTTAGGTCTGACAGGACTGAAGTACCAAGAGACCCAGTACTTC. This translates into CASSLGLTGLKYQETQYF. Based on the CDR3 plus reference TRBV7-2 and TRBJ2-5, the full variable domain is GAGVSQSPSNKVTEKGKDVELRCDPISGHTALYWYRQSLGQGLEFLIYFQGNSAPDKSGLPSDRFSAERTGGSVSTLTIQRTQQEDSAVYLCASSLGLTGLKYQETQYFGPGTRLLVL.

The CDR3 DNA sequence: TGTGCCAGCGCCCGGATCCGGGGGGCAGCAGATACGCAGTATTTT. Translated, it gives CASARIRGAADTQYF. The chain links TRBV2 to TRBJ2-3; TRBD2 is a possible D gene (7 bases). Per the germline V gene, CDR1 is SNHLY and CDR2 is FYNNEI. CDR3 length equals 15 residues. Trimming took 8 bases from V and 4 from J, leaving 19 bases between them.

This clonotype appeared a few times. The rearrangement joins TRBV20-1 to TRBJ2-7; D ambiguous. Trimming took off 6 bases at V and 0 bases at J, with 18 bases between the two ends. The V gene's germline CDR1 is DFQATT and CDR2 SNEGSKA (reference sequence). This CDR3 is built from 15 residues. This CDR3 is CSAKDPASFSYEQYF. The CDR3 region has the DNA TGCAGTGCCAAGGACCCAGCGTCTTTCTCCTACGAGCAGTACTTC.

The chain uses TRBV7-9 and TRBJ1-4, with 8 bases that match TRBD1. Looked up from germline, CDR1 is SEHNR and CDR2 is FQNEAQ (reference sequence). This CDR3 comprises 14 residues. V was pared by 7 bases and J by 6 bases, with 7 bases of the junction left unmatched. Here the CDR3 reads CASTIQGADEKLFF. The CDR3 bases are TGTGCCAGCACCATTCAGGGGGCCGATGAAAAACTGTTTTTT.

The V call is TRBV7-9, the J call TRBJ2-5; 7 bases are shared with TRBD2. Germline loops: CDR1 SEHNR, CDR2 FQNEAQ (reference sequence). The CDR3 runs 16 residues. The trim removed 5 bases at V and 5 bases at J, leaving 14 bases unmatched. CDR3 nucleotides: TGTGCCAGCAGCCCCCTCGGGGGGAGAGAATGGGAGACCCAGTACTTC. As protein: CASSPLGGREWETQYF.

This clonotype was observed a few times. The chain is built from TRBV12-3 or TRBV12-4 and TRBJ2-5; the match to TRBD1 covers 9 bases. The end of the DNA is better explained by TRBJ2-1, so the J call may be wrong. The CDR3 has 14 amino acids. The CDR3: CASSPFTGGGEQFF. The CDR3 region has the DNA TGTGCCAGCAGTCCCTTTACAGGGGGCGGTGAGCAGTTCTTC.

This clonotype was detected a few times. The J gene is TRBJ1-1, the V gene TRBV6-2 or TRBV6-3; perhaps TRBD1 as D (5 bases). Germline lookup yields CDR1 MNHEY and CDR2 SVGEGT. V lost 0 bases and J lost 11, with 13 bases in between. CDR3 length: 13 residues. In nucleotides, the CDR3 is TGTGCCAGCAGTTACTCTCGTAGGGGAGAGGCTTTCTTT. Its protein product is CASSYSRRGEAFF.

This rearrangement joins TRBV27 to TRBJ2-7; 10 positions match TRBD1. V trimming: 5 bases; J trimming: 1 base; junction bases outside the gene matches: 8. The CDR3 is 16 residues long. Germline-derived CDR1 and CDR2 are MNHEY and SMNVEV (reference sequence). This CDR3 is CASSLVTGQGSYEQYF. The CDR3 coding sequence is TGTGCCAGCAGTCTCGTCACGGGACAGGGGTCCTACGAGCAGTACTTC.

The CDR3 nucleotides are TGTGCCAGCAGATACCAGGGGGCTGGCACAGATACGCAGTATTTT. Its protein is CASRYQGAGTDTQYF. The chain joins TRBV6-6 to TRBJ2-3; TRBD1 matches at 8 bases. This CDR3 spans 15 amino acids. Germline CDR1 and CDR2: MNHNY and SVGAGI (reference sequence). The junction had 6 bases not matched to a gene; V was cut back by 6 bases and J by 1 base.

This chain uses TRBV10-3 with TRBJ2-7; the D gene is possibly TRBD1 (6 bases). Judging by the DNA end, TRBJ2-1 fits better; the J call may be wrong. The CDR3 is made up of 14 amino acids. The germline V gene encodes CDR1 ENHRY and CDR2 SYGVKD. For the CDR3, the DNA is TGTGCCATCAGCGATCAAACTAGGGGGAATGAGCAGTTCTTC. The encoded protein is CAISDQTRGNEQFF.

A few counts support this clonotype. V gene TRBV5-1 combines with J gene TRBJ2-4, with 7 bases identical to TRBD1. In germline, CDR1 is SGHRS, CDR2 YFSETQ. The V gene end was trimmed by 0 bases and the J gene end by 5 bases; junction bases not matched to a gene: 5. This CDR3 is 15 amino acids long. The CDR3 sequence is CASSLDTGQQNIQYF. CDR3 DNA sequence: TGCGCCAGCAGCTTGGACACGGGACAGCAAAACATTCAGTACTTC.

The chain employs TRBV7-2 and TRBJ2-1; the match to TRBD2 covers 8 bases. The CDR3 sequence is 15 residues long. Germline-derived CDR1 and CDR2 are SGHTA and FQGNSA. Germline trimming cut 2 bases from V and 4 bases from J; bases unmatched to any gene: 4. CDR3 bases: TGTGCCAGCAGCTTATCTTTAGCGGGGTACAATGAGCAGTTCTTC. This sequence encodes CASSLSLAGYNEQFF. Supplemented by reference TRBV7-2 and TRBJ2-1, the full variable domain reads GAGVSQSPSNKVTEKGKDVELRCDPISGHTALYWYRQSLGQGLEFLIYFQGNSAPDKSGLPSDRFSAERTGGSVSTLTIQRTQQEDSAVYLCASSLSLAGYNEQFFGPGTRLTVL.

This clonotype was seen more than once but under ten times. The chain is built from TRBV7-2 and TRBJ1-5, with D perhaps matching TRBD1 (6 bases). The CDR3 length is 13 residues. Per the germline V gene, CDR1 is SGHTA and CDR2 is FQGNSA. V dropped 6 bases and J dropped 6 bases, with 12 bases sitting between them. This chain's CDR3 is CASSRQESQPQHF. The CDR3 nucleotides read TGTGCCAGCAGTAGACAGGAATCTCAGCCCCAGCATTTT.